Listed below are T cell receptor beta chains from one sample, sequenced in a study of cytomegalovirus exposure and HLA in healthy donors. TCRdb's table, derived via immunoSEQ multiplex PCR, lists solely in-frame clones and lacks some. Among 60,000 to 80,000 clones listed, over 80% were seen once. The sequenced sample was PBMCs. The receptors here all came from a man aged 30-40 years in good health and CMV-seronegative. Both conserved end residues are part of each CDR3. A D gene is named only where the DNA matches it firmly. The size of a clone is reported for some rows only, either as once, few or many, or as a class for expanded clones.

d_gene: .
v_gene: TRBV11-2
abundance: few
j_gene: TRBJ2-7
CDR3aa: CASSLGVASYEQYF
CDR3nt: TGTGCCAGCAGCTTAGGCGTCGCTTCCTACGAGCAGTACTTC

d_gene: TRBD1
v_gene: TRBV18
abundance: .
j_gene: TRBJ2-1
CDR3aa: CASSRGTGIEQFF
CDR3nt: TGTGCCAGCTCCCGCGGGACAGGGATTGAGCAGTTCTTC

d_gene: .
v_gene: TRBV5-5
abundance: once
j_gene: TRBJ1-6
CDR3aa: CASSLRRAFYNSPLHF
CDR3nt: TGTGCCAGCAGCTTGAGGAGGGCCTTCTATAATTCACCCCTCCACTTT

d_gene: .
v_gene: TRBV15
abundance: once
j_gene: TRBJ1-1
CDR3aa: CATSRYISTEAFF
CDR3nt: TGTGCCACCAGCCGATACATCAGCACTGAAGCTTTCTTT

d_gene: TRBD1
v_gene: TRBV10-3
abundance: once
j_gene: TRBJ2-7
CDR3aa: CAISDDVEGQGYEQYF
CDR3nt: TGTGCCATCAGTGATGATGTCGAGGGACAGGGCTACGAGCAGTACTTC

d_gene: TRBD1
v_gene: TRBV19
abundance: .
j_gene: TRBJ1-5
CDR3aa: CASSITGGGGPQHF
CDR3nt: TGTGCCAGTAGTATTACAGGGGGTGGTGGGCCCCAGCATTTT

d_gene: TRBD2
v_gene: TRBV6-1
abundance: .
j_gene: TRBJ2-2
CDR3aa: CASSELAGGAAGELFF
CDR3nt: TGTGCCAGCAGTGAGTTAGCGGGGGGGGCAGCCGGGGAGCTGTTTTTT

d_gene: .
v_gene: TRBV27
abundance: few
j_gene: TRBJ1-2
CDR3aa: CASSSAVLGYGYTF
CDR3nt: TGTGCCAGCAGTTCGGCGGTGTTGGGCTATGGCTACACCTTC

d_gene: .
v_gene: TRBV18
abundance: .
j_gene: TRBJ2-1
CDR3aa: CASSWTDPGTYNEQFF
CDR3nt: TGTGCCAGCTCATGGACAGACCCCGGTACCTACAATGAGCAGTTCTTC

d_gene: .
v_gene: TRBV19
abundance: .
j_gene: TRBJ2-2
CDR3aa: CASSIFSDTGELFF
CDR3nt: TGTGCCAGTAGTATATTCTCGGACACCGGGGAGCTGTTTTTT

d_gene: TRBD2
v_gene: TRBV6-6
abundance: .
j_gene: TRBJ2-5
CDR3aa: CASTRTSGRWETQYF
CDR3nt: TGTGCCAGCACCAGGACTAGCGGGAGGTGGGAGACCCAGTACTTC

d_gene: .
v_gene: TRBV5-8
abundance: .
j_gene: TRBJ2-3
CDR3aa: CASSQTSTSYGTDTQYF
CDR3nt: TGTGCCAGCAGCCAAACTTCGACTAGTTATGGCACAGATACGCAGTATTTT

d_gene: .
v_gene: TRBV18
abundance: .
j_gene: TRBJ2-4
CDR3aa: CASSPPQGSNIQYF
CDR3nt: TGTGCCAGCTCACCACCACAGGGTAGTAACATTCAGTACTTC

d_gene: .
v_gene: TRBV30
abundance: .
j_gene: TRBJ1-5
CDR3aa: CAWSVLVNQPQHF
CDR3nt: TGTGCCTGGAGTGTACTAGTAAATCAGCCCCAGCATTTT

d_gene: TRBD1
v_gene: TRBV9
abundance: few
j_gene: TRBJ2-7
CDR3aa: CASSLGQGAMNEQYF
CDR3nt: TGTGCCAGCAGCCTGGGACAGGGGGCGATGAACGAGCAGTACTTC

d_gene: .
v_gene: TRBV2
abundance: .
j_gene: TRBJ2-1
CDR3aa: CADQGTSEEQFF
CDR3nt: TGTGCTGACCAGGGGACATCAGAGGAGCAGTTCTTC

d_gene: .
v_gene: TRBV12-5
abundance: .
j_gene: TRBJ2-5
CDR3aa: CASGTESGTQYF
CDR3nt: TGTGCTAGTGGGACAGAGTCGGGGACCCAGTACTTC

d_gene: .
v_gene: TRBV19
abundance: .
j_gene: TRBJ2-7
CDR3aa: CASSRSGVSYEQYF
CDR3nt: TGTGCCAGTAGTCGGTCAGGCGTCTCCTACGAGCAGTACTTC

d_gene: .
v_gene: TRBV5-1
abundance: .
j_gene: TRBJ1-4
CDR3aa: CASGTRGIGEKLFF
CDR3nt: TGCGCCAGCGGCACGCGGGGGATTGGTGAAAAACTGTTTTTT

d_gene: .
v_gene: TRBV9
abundance: .
j_gene: TRBJ1-1
CDR3aa: CASSVVPGGEAFF
CDR3nt: TGTGCCAGCAGCGTAGTTCCGGGTGGAGAAGCTTTCTTT

d_gene: .
v_gene: TRBV6-1
abundance: .
j_gene: TRBJ2-2
CDR3aa: CASSEAPGGGSGELFF
CDR3nt: TGTGCCAGCAGTGAAGCGCCAGGAGGAGGATCCGGGGAGCTGTTTTTT

d_gene: TRBD1
v_gene: TRBV18
abundance: .
j_gene: TRBJ2-7
CDR3aa: CASSPGTGDYEQYF
CDR3nt: TGTGCCAGCTCACCAGGGACAGGGGACTACGAGCAGTACTTC

d_gene: TRBD1
v_gene: TRBV28
abundance: .
j_gene: TRBJ1-5
CDR3aa: CASSPPRDRAGPFNQPQHF
CDR3nt: TGTGCCAGCAGTCCGCCCCGGGACAGGGCAGGACCATTCAATCAGCCCCAGCATTTT

d_gene: .
v_gene: TRBV4-1
abundance: .
j_gene: TRBJ1-6
CDR3aa: CASSQAGGGSPLHF
CDR3nt: TGCGCCAGCAGCCAAGCCGGGGGTGGTTCACCCCTCCACTTT

d_gene: TRBD1
v_gene: TRBV27
abundance: .
j_gene: TRBJ2-1
CDR3aa: CASSLIRTGGNEQFF
CDR3nt: TGTGCCAGCAGTCTTATCAGGACAGGGGGTAATGAGCAGTTCTTC

d_gene: .
v_gene: TRBV6-4
abundance: .
j_gene: TRBJ2-3
CDR3aa: CASRRDDTSTDTQYF
CDR3nt: TGTGCCAGCAGGCGGGACGATACTAGCACAGATACGCAGTATTTT

d_gene: TRBD1
v_gene: TRBV19
abundance: few
j_gene: TRBJ1-2
CDR3aa: CASSRDGTGFYGYTF
CDR3nt: TGTGCCAGTAGCCGGGACGGGACAGGATTCTATGGCTACACCTTC

d_gene: .
v_gene: TRBV30
abundance: .
j_gene: TRBJ2-1
CDR3aa: CAWTLDGGINEQFF
CDR3nt: TGTGCCTGGACCTTAGACGGGGGTATAAATGAGCAGTTCTTC

d_gene: .
v_gene: TRBV27
abundance: .
j_gene: TRBJ1-1
CDR3aa: CASSPHRDGTEAFF
CDR3nt: TGTGCCAGCAGTCCCCACAGGGACGGTACTGAAGCTTTCTTT

d_gene: .
v_gene: TRBV29-1
abundance: .
j_gene: TRBJ1-2
CDR3aa: CSVEDTPNGYGYTF
CDR3nt: TGCAGCGTTGAAGATACACCAAACGGGTATGGCTACACCTTC

d_gene: .
v_gene: TRBV7-3
abundance: .
j_gene: TRBJ2-1
CDR3aa: CASSLFRGREQFF
CDR3nt: TGTGCCAGCAGCTTATTTCGGGGAAGAGAGCAGTTCTTC

d_gene: TRBD1
v_gene: TRBV7-6
abundance: .
j_gene: TRBJ1-5
CDR3aa: CASSLQTGLNQPQHF
CDR3nt: TGTGCCAGCAGCCTACAGACAGGGTTGAATCAGCCCCAGCATTTT

d_gene: TRBD1
v_gene: TRBV18
abundance: .
j_gene: TRBJ2-5
CDR3aa: CASSLRTGEETQYF
CDR3nt: TGTGCCAGCTCACTGAGGACAGGGGAAGAGACCCAGTACTTC

d_gene: .
v_gene: TRBV13
abundance: once
j_gene: TRBJ2-1
CDR3aa: CASSSDSRWEQFF
CDR3nt: TGTGCCAGCAGCTCAGACTCCCGGTGGGAGCAGTTCTTC

d_gene: TRBD2
v_gene: TRBV7-9
abundance: once
j_gene: TRBJ2-3
CDR3aa: CASGGTRTRTDTQYF
CDR3nt: TGTGCCAGCGGGGGGACTAGAACCCGGACGGATACGCAGTATTTT

d_gene: TRBD2
v_gene: TRBV29-1
abundance: once
j_gene: TRBJ2-1
CDR3aa: CSVEGVAGGFSYNEQFF
CDR3nt: TGCAGCGTCGAGGGGGTGGCGGGGGGATTTTCCTACAATGAGCAGTTCTTC